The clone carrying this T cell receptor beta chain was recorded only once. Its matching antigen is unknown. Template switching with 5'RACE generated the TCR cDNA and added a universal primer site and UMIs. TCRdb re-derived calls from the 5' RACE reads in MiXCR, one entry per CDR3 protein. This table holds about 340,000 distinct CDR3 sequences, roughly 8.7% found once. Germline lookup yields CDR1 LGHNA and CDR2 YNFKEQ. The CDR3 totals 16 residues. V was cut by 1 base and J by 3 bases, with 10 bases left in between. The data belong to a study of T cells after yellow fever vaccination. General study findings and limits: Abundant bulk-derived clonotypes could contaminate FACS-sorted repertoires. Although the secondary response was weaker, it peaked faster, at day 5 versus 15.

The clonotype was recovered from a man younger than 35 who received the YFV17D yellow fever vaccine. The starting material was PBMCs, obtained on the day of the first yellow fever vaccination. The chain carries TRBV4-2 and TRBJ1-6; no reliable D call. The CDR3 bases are TGTGCCAGCAGCCAAGTAGGTAGCTTCTATAATTCACCCCTCCACTTT. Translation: CASSQVGSFYNSPLHF.